This T cell receptor beta chain was found in a study of shared clonotypes between healthy human individuals. Notes on the study in general: Memory subsets generally showed lower estimated richness than naive subsets. Blood alone was sampled, and tissue repertoires likely differ.

Germline lookup yields CDR1 LNHNV and CDR2 YYDKDF (reference sequence). After removal of 7 bases from V and 0 bases from J, the junction contained 8 bases not matched to a gene. This CDR3 has 16 amino acids. Genomic DNA belonging to each subset was distributed in equal measure over several immunoSEQ plates. Profiling relied on immunoSEQ multiplex PCR, and the TCRdb table lists in-frame clones only, not all of them. The sample carries over 2 million clones, 85% to 95% recorded once. As concerns this clone: Its target is unknown.

The origin of this receptor is a man aged 18-30 years in good health. Some clones in this sample may be carry-over from other donors' samples. Sequencing was carried out using naive CD4+ T cells from PBMCs. Regarding subset: CD45RA+ positively selected. The chain carries TRBV15 and TRBJ2-1; the match to TRBD1 covers 8 bases. CDR3: CATNPGGHSSYNEQFF. CDR3 bases: TGTGCCACCAACCCAGGGGGCCACAGCTCCTACAATGAGCAGTTCTTC.